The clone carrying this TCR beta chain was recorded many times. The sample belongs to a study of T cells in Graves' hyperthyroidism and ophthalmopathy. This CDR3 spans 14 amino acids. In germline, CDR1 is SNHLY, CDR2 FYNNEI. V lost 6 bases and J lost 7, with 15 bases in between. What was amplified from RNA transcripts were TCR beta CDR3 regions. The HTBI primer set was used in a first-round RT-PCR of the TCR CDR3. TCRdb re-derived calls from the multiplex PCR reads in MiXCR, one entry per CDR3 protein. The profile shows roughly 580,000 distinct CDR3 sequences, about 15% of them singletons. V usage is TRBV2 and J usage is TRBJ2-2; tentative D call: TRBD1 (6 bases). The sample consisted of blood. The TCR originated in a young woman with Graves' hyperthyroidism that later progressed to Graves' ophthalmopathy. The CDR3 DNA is TGTGCCAGCAGACCCCGGGACAATGGCGGGGAGCTGTTTTTT. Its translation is CASRPRDNGGELFF.